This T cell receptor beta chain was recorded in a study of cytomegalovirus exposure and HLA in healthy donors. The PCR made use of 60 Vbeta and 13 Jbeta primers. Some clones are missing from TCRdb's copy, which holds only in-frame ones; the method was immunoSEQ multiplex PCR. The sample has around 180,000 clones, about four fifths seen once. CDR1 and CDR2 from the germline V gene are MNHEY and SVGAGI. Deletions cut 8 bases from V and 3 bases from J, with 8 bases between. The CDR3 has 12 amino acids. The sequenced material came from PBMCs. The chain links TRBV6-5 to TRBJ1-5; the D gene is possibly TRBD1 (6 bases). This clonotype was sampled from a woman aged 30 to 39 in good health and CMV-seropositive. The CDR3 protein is CASQGPNQPQHF. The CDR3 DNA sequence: TGTGCCAGCCAGGGGCCCAATCAGCCCCAGCATTTT.